These T cell receptor beta chains were read from a single sample in a study of blood T cell repertoires in COVID-19. Using immunoSEQ multiplex PCR, the repertoire was profiled, and TCRdb retains in-frame clones only, with some absent. Found here are about 26,000 clones, nearly 90% of them singletons; the top ten hold 11%. Sequencing was performed on peripheral blood. These receptors were collected from a man aged 70 or older with acute or convalescent COVID-19. CDR3s include the opening cysteine and the closing phenylalanine or tryptophan. The order of the fields is J gene, V gene, CDR3 protein.

J: TRBJ1-2
V: TRBV12-5
CDR3: CASGLAPDSRYTF

J: TRBJ1-3
V: TRBV24-1
CDR3: CATSHGSGNTIYF

J: TRBJ2-7
V: TRBV7-2
CDR3: CASSLGTGGWGEQYF

J: TRBJ2-7
V: TRBV24-1
CDR3: CATSDPTGVAYEQYF

J: TRBJ2-7
V: TRBV3-1/TRBV3-2
CDR3: CASSQNQGPSYEQYF

J: TRBJ2-1
V: TRBV19
CDR3: CASSWSGRGDGEQFF

J: TRBJ2-3
V: TRBV18
CDR3: CASSPVAGGPGDTQYF

J: TRBJ2-3
V: TRBV5-4
CDR3: CASSSLGSGTGVIDTQYF

J: TRBJ1-1
V: TRBV5-1
CDR3: CASSLTGATEAFF

J: TRBJ1-6
V: TRBV9
CDR3: CASSVGMAGAPLHF

J: TRBJ2-1
V: TRBV15
CDR3: CATSRDPDSGGLGEQFF

J: TRBJ1-2
V: TRBV7-9
CDR3: CASSLARDGYTF

J: TRBJ2-7
V: TRBV11-3
CDR3: CASSSGGGLDEQYF

J: TRBJ1-1
V: TRBV29-1
CDR3: CSADNRQRNRAFF

J: TRBJ2-3
V: TRBV18
CDR3: CASSPQRGTDTQYF

J: TRBJ2-7
V: TRBV3-1/TRBV3-2
CDR3: CASSESIYEQYF

J: TRBJ2-5
V: TRBV7-3
CDR3: CASSLTVDKTQYF

J: TRBJ2-7
V: TRBV3-1/TRBV3-2
CDR3: CASSQDGAAGGGEQYF

J: TRBJ2-4
V: TRBV10-2
CDR3: CASSETGGVKNIQYF

J: TRBJ2-1
V: TRBV10-2
CDR3: CASSAPILAGDINEQFF

J: TRBJ1-2
V: TRBV6-5
CDR3: CASRRGTGGGDTF

J: TRBJ2-5
V: TRBV18
CDR3: CASSLAGGHQETQYF

J: TRBJ2-1
V: TRBV5-1
CDR3: CASSYRGGPPYNEQFF

J: TRBJ1-2
V: TRBV5-3
CDR3: CARSLVVSADGYTF

J: TRBJ2-1
V: TRBV29-1
CDR3: CSVGGLAGGQSYNEQFF

J: TRBJ2-3
V: TRBV6-6
CDR3: CASSYSRDSSTDTQYF

J: TRBJ1-2
V: TRBV11-1
CDR3: CASSDKGQRYGYTF

J: TRBJ1-2
V: TRBV7-9
CDR3: CASSLRDRDRFGGYTF

J: TRBJ1-4
V: TRBV11-2
CDR3: CASSLRGQGVGEKLFF

J: TRBJ2-7
V: TRBV11-2
CDR3: CASSFAGGEDEQYF

J: TRBJ1-5
V: TRBV2
CDR3: CASSTDSGNQPQHF

J: TRBJ2-7
V: TRBV6-5
CDR3: CASSSGGPYEQYF

J: TRBJ2-7
V: TRBV10-1
CDR3: CASSESVASRGSAERASYEQYF

J: TRBJ2-4
V: TRBV28
CDR3: CASSLMVAGTKNIQYF

J: TRBJ2-7
V: TRBV5-4
CDR3: CASREDLRSYEQYF

J: TRBJ2-1
V: TRBV24-1
CDR3: CATSDLIGRDEQFF

J: TRBJ1-1
V: TRBV7-3
CDR3: CASSSQGDTEAFF

J: TRBJ1-5
V: TRBV7-2
CDR3: CASSDRDRESNQPQHF

J: TRBJ2-5
V: TRBV29-1
CDR3: CSVRGTGLETQYF

J: TRBJ1-1
V: TRBV7-9
CDR3: CASSLSGWGTEAFF

J: TRBJ2-1
V: TRBV4-2
CDR3: CASSQEEGARDEQFF

J: TRBJ2-4
V: TRBV19
CDR3: CASSPTGFRAKNIQYF

J: TRBJ2-3
V: TRBV24-1
CDR3: CATTDSTGVTDTQYF

J: TRBJ2-3
V: TRBV9
CDR3: CASSPTSGQGDTQYF

J: TRBJ1-1
V: TRBV5-6
CDR3: CASSSPGGTEAFF

J: TRBJ1-2
V: TRBV19
CDR3: CASSPEHRGRWGYTF